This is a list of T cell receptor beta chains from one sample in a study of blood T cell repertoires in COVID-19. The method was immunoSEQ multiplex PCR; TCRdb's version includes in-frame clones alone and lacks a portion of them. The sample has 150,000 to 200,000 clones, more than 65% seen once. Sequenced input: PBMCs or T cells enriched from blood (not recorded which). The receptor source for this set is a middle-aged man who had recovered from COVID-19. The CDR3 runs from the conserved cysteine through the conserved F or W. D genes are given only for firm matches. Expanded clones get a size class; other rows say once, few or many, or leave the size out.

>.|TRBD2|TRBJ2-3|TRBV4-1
CASSPLGLADPTDTQYF
TGCGCCAGCAGTCCATTAGGACTAGCGGACCCCACAGATACGCAGTATTTT
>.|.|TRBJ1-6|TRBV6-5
CASSDSPYNSPLHF
TGTGCCAGCAGCGACAGCCCCTATAATTCACCCCTCCACTTT
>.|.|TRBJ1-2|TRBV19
CASSIRAGPPSYTF
TGTGCCAGTAGTATCCGTGCGGGCCCTCCGAGCTACACCTTC
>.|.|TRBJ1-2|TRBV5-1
CASSLAQVDGYTF
TGCGCCAGCAGCTTGGCCCAGGTTGATGGCTACACCTTC
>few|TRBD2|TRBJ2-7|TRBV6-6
CASTSGGPSYEQYF
TGTGCCAGCACTAGCGGGGGACCCTCCTACGAGCAGTACTTC
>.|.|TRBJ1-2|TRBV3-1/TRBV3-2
CASSQVRGNTGYTF
TGTGCCAGCAGCCAAGTACGGGGGAATACTGGCTACACCTTC
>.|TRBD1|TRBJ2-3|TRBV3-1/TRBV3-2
CASSRGQADTQYF
TGTGCCAGCAGCCGCGGACAGGCAGATACGCAGTATTTT
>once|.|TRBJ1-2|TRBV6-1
CASSELRSLYGYTF
TGTGCCAGCAGTGAATTAAGGAGCCTCTATGGCTACACCTTC
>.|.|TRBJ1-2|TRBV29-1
CSVELIYAGYGYTF
TGCAGCGTTGAATTGATATATGCAGGGTATGGCTACACCTTC
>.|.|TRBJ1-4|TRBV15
CATSRDHSTRGREKLFF
TGTGCCACCAGCAGAGATCATTCGACAAGGGGCCGGGAAAAACTGTTTTTT
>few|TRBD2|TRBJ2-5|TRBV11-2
CASSTGGAGGYQETQYF
TGTGCCAGCAGCACTGGAGGAGCGGGGGGGTACCAAGAGACCCAGTACTTC
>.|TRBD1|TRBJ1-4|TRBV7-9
CASSSPRDRDDEKLFF
TGTGCCAGCAGCTCGCCCCGGGACAGGGACGATGAAAAACTGTTTTTT
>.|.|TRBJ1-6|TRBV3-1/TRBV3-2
CASSLTAQGDNSPLHF
TGTGCCAGCAGCCTCACAGCGCAGGGCGATAATTCACCCCTCCACTTT
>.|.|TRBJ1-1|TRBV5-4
CASSLQARVNTEAFF
TGTGCCAGCAGCTTGCAGGCCAGGGTGAACACTGAAGCTTTCTTT
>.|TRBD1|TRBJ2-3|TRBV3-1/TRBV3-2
CASSHSTGDRAPSTDTQYF
TGTGCCAGCAGCCATTCGACAGGGGACCGAGCGCCAAGCACAGATACGCAGTATTTT
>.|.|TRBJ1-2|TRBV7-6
CASSLGGPYGYTF
TGTGCCAGCAGCTTAGGAGGCCCCTATGGCTACACCTTC
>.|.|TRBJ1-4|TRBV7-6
CASSFRGLNEKLFF
TGTGCCAGCAGCTTCCGGGGTCTTAATGAAAAACTGTTTTTT
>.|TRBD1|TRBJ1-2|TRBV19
CAVGQFYGYTF
TGTGCTGTGGGACAGTTCTATGGCTACACCTTC
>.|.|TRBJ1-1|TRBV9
CASSAPRGSLDTEAFF
TGTGCCAGCAGCGCACCCCGGGGGAGCTTGGACACTGAAGCTTTCTTT
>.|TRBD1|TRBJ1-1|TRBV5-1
CASSRLDRGEAFF
TGCGCCAGCAGCCGACTCGACAGGGGTGAAGCTTTCTTT
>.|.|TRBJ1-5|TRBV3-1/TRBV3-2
CASSQGAIQPQHF
TGTGCCAGCAGCCAAGGAGCTATTCAGCCCCAGCATTTT
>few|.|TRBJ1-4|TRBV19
CASTIGQKERKLFF
TGTGCCAGTACCATTGGACAGAAGGAAAGAAAACTGTTTTTT
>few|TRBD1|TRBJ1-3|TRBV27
CASSLAGGIGNTIYF
TGTGCCAGCAGCCTCGCAGGGGGCATCGGAAACACCATATATTTT
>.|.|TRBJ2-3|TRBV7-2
CASSFRGSTDTQYF
TGTGCCAGCAGCTTTCGGGGGTCCACAGATACGCAGTATTTT
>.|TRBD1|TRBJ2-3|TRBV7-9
CASRDRDSTDTQYF
TGTGCCAGCAGAGACAGGGATTCCACAGATACGCAGTATTTT
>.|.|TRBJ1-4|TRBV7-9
CASSLGRENEKLFF
TGTGCCAGCAGCTTAGGGAGAGAGAATGAAAAACTGTTTTTT
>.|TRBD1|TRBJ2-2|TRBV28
CASSGGQVSGELFF
TGTGCCAGCAGTGGGGGACAGGTCAGCGGGGAGCTGTTTTTT